This T cell receptor (beta chain) was sequenced in a study of T cell repertoires in cytomegalovirus infection. Study summary: The public TCR beta signatures pointed to both CMV infection and matching HLA type.

TCRdb independently ran MiXCR on the reads; one entry per CDR3 protein. The table records around 740,000 distinct CDR3 sequences, less than 40% of them present only once. The study's findings and limits: The cumulative frequency of public TCR beta families distinguished individuals who carried CMV together with the relevant HLA. HLA-C-restricted CMV clonotypes gave the most frequent clonotype in two of eight donors.

Germline CDR1 reads LNHDA; CDR2 reads SQIVND (reference sequence). Trimming took 1 base from V and 2 from J, leaving 9 bases between them. The CDR3 covers 15 residues. Remarks on this clonotype: The antigen remains undetermined.

This sequence was found in a human donor in good health (CMV status not recorded). Some clones in this sample may be carry-over from other donors' samples. The material sequenced was PBMCs. J is TRBJ1-5 and V is TRBV19; no firm D call. DNA for the CDR3: TGTGCCAGTAGTATAGCTATATCCGGCAATCAGCCCCAGCATTTT. Protein product: CASSIAISGNQPQHF.